These 27 T cell receptor beta chains share one sample of origin, sequenced in a study of STAT5B mutations in CD4+ large granular lymphocyte leukemia. Sequencing was performed with immunoSEQ multiplex PCR; in TCRdb, only in-frame clones are kept and a portion is missing. The data hold fewer than 5,000 clones, with around 80% observed a single time. The specimen sequenced was PBMCs. These receptors were obtained from a man between 65 and 80 years old with CD4+ T-cell large granular lymphocyte leukemia.

The chain recombines TRBV28 with TRBJ1-4; possibly TRBD1 for D (5 bases). V was clipped by 7 bases and J by 2 bases, with 11 bases between them. Germline CDR1 and CDR2: MDHEN and SYDVKM. There are 14 residues in the CDR3. The CDR3 sequence: CASTMGVTNEKLFF. The DNA for the CDR3 is TGTGCCAGCACGATGGGGGTGACTAATGAAAAACTGTTTTTT.

This clone occurred once. The chain couples TRBV5-1 to TRBJ2-3; D gene ambiguous. The CDR3 is made up of 13 amino acids. Trimming left V 2 bases short and J 2 bases short, with 6 bases between. Looked up from germline, CDR1 is SGHRS and CDR2 is YFSETQ. CDR3 bases: TGCGCCAGCAGCTTCCGAGACACAGATACGCAGTATTTT. Amino acid sequence: CASSFRDTDTQYF.

Judged by abundance, this clone is medium-sized. The rearrangement joins TRBV28 to TRBJ1-1, with no clear D. CDR1 MDHEN and CDR2 SYDVKM come from the germline V gene. Trimming removed 6 bases from V and 5 bases from J, with 7 bases in between. This CDR3 contains 11 residues. The CDR3 bases are TGTGCCAGCAGCCTCCCTACTGAAGCTTTCTTT. This encodes CASSLPTEAFF.

The chain employs TRBV4-2 and TRBJ2-1; D is unclear. Trimming took off 3 bases at V and 4 bases at J, with 4 bases between the two ends. Per the germline V gene, CDR1 is LGHNA and CDR2 is YNFKEQ. The CDR3 totals 12 residues. This CDR3 reads CASSHQYNEQFF. Here the CDR3 DNA reads TGTGCCAGCAGCCACCAATACAATGAGCAGTTCTTC.

The genes are TRBV29-1 and TRBJ2-3, with 7 bases lining up with TRBD2. J was trimmed by 3 bases and V by 4 bases; bases with no gene match: 7. The CDR3 is made up of 14 amino acids. Germline CDR1 and CDR2: SQVTM and ANQGSEA. In nucleotides, the CDR3 is TGCAGCGTTGCCCCCCTAGCGGTGACAGATACGCAGTATTTT. The encoded protein is CSVAPLAVTDTQYF.

The chain joins TRBV5-1 to TRBJ1-2; the D gene is possibly TRBD1 (6 bases). Per the germline V gene, CDR1 is SGHRS and CDR2 is YFSETQ. Trimming removed 4 bases from V and 7 bases from J, with 17 bases in between. The CDR3 totals 14 residues. CDR3 loop: CASSETQGYSGYTF. CDR3 DNA sequence: TGCGCCAGCAGCGAGACTCAGGGGTATAGTGGCTACACCTTC.

V gene TRBV5-1 combines with J gene TRBJ2-1; TRBD2 matches 8 bases. This CDR3 contains 16 residues. The trim removed 3 bases at V and 6 bases at J, leaving 11 bases unmatched. Per germline, CDR1 SGHRS and CDR2 YFSETQ. The CDR3 DNA sequence: TGCGCCAGCAGCTCCCGAGCGGGAGTGAATTTCAATGAGCAGTTCTTC. Protein product: CASSSRAGVNFNEQFF.

The gene calls are TRBV11-2 and TRBJ2-3, with 8 bases matching TRBD2. CDR3 length: 12 residues. Germline-derived CDR1 and CDR2 are SGHAT and FQNNGV. Trimming took 5 bases from V and 5 from J; bases not matched to a gene: 0. The CDR3 nucleotides are TGTGCCAGCAGCCGGGGGGGAGATACGCAGTATTTT. Translated, it gives CASSRGGDTQYF.

J is TRBJ1-2 and V is TRBV5-1, with TRBD1 matching 10 bases. From germline, CDR1 is SGHRS and CDR2 YFSETQ. Germline trimming cut 6 bases from V and 10 bases from J; bases unmatched to any gene: 12. This CDR3 region has 14 residues. CDR3 in DNA: TGCGCCAGCACCGACCCCGGGACAGGGGACTTCTACACCTTC. It codes for CASTDPGTGDFYTF.

This clone showed up just once. This chain uses TRBV19 with TRBJ2-7, with no clear D. V lost 3 bases and J 9 bases, leaving 21 bases between the germline ends. The CDR3 sequence is 15 residues long. Germline CDR1 reads LNHDA; CDR2 reads SQIVND (reference sequence). CDR3 sequence: CASSIAVRQTLGQYF. In nucleotides, the CDR3 is TGTGCCAGTAGTATTGCAGTTCGGCAAACTTTAGGGCAGTACTTC.

The V and J genes are TRBV5-6 and TRBJ1-1; tentative D call: TRBD1 (6 bases). Trimming left V 4 bases short and J 2 bases short, with 12 bases between. Germline CDR1 is SGHDT and CDR2 is YYEEEE. This CDR3 has 14 amino acids. This CDR3 reads CASSKQGLNTEAFF. The DNA for the CDR3 is TGTGCCAGCAGCAAACAGGGACTAAACACTGAAGCTTTCTTT.

The rearrangement links TRBV11-3 to TRBJ1-1, with D possibly TRBD1 on 5 matching bases. Germline V gives CDR1 SGHNT, CDR2 YENEEA. The CDR3 is 14 residues long. V was shortened by 1 base and J by 4 bases, with 10 bases between the two germline ends. CDR3 amino acids: CASSLGGSVTEAFF. The CDR3 bases are TGTGCCAGCAGCTTAGGGGGCTCGGTCACTGAAGCTTTCTTT. The full variable domain, completed using reference TRBV11-3 and TRBJ1-1, is EAGVVQSPRYKIIEKKQPVAFWCNPISGHNTLYWYLQNLGQGPELLIRYENEEAVDDSQLPKDRFSAERLKGVDSTLKIQPAELGDSAVYLCASSLGGSVTEAFFGQGTRLTVV.

This chain connects TRBV19 to TRBJ2-7, with a tentative D call TRBD1 (5 bases). The CDR3 covers 14 residues. V lost 7 bases, J lost 0 bases, and 13 bases lay in between. The V gene's germline CDR1 is LNHDA and CDR2 SQIVND (reference sequence). CDR3 region: CASKSQASSYEQYF. The CDR3 nucleotides are TGTGCCAGTAAGTCACAGGCAAGCTCCTACGAGCAGTACTTC.

The chain recombines TRBV21-1 with TRBJ2-7. TRBV21-1 is a recognized pseudogene. The CDR3 spans 11 residues. CDR3 protein: CASSNLHEQYV. The CDR3 DNA reads as TGTGCCAGCAGCAATCTGCACGAGCAGTACGTC.

This clone came up a few times. The chain has TRBV7-2 and TRBJ1-1; D not certain. CDR1 SGHTA and CDR2 FQGNSA come from the germline V gene. The CDR3 is 13 residues long. V was clipped by 3 bases and J by 1 base, with 6 bases between them. The CDR3 coding sequence is TGTGCCAGCAGCTTTAGCAGGAACACTGAAGCTTTCTTT. Encoded protein: CASSFSRNTEAFF.

Turning to this clone: At one boundary the junction diverges from the germline segment, which might be a read error. The CDR3 nucleotides are TGCAGCGTTGCGGTCCTAGCGGAGTGGGGCGGGGAGCTGCTTTTT. Protein sequence: CSVAVLAEWGGELLF. The gene calls are TRBV29-1 and TRBJ2-2; TRBD2 matches 7 bases. CDR1 is SQVTM and CDR2 is ANQGSEA in the germline V gene. CDR3 length: 15 amino acids.

J is TRBJ1-6 and V is TRBV5-1, with TRBD1 as a possible D gene (6 bases). Deletions cut 4 bases from V and 8 bases from J, with 16 bases between. The CDR3 covers 15 residues. The germline CDR1 and CDR2 sequences are SGHRS and YFSETQ. CDR3 sequence: CASSEGGQIDSPLHF. CDR3 DNA sequence: TGCGCCAGCAGCGAAGGGGGGCAGATTGATTCACCCCTCCACTTT.

The genes are TRBV5-6 and TRBJ2-1; 11 bases agree with TRBD2. V was clipped by 2 bases and J by 4 bases; unmatched bases: 5. This CDR3 contains 16 residues. The germline gives CDR1 SGHDT, CDR2 YYEEEE. The CDR3 nucleotides read TGTGCCAGCAGCTTTTTAGCGGGAGGGAAATACAATGAGCAGTTCTTC. Its translation is CASSFLAGGKYNEQFF.

This clone occurred once. V usage is TRBV6-4 and J usage is TRBJ2-1, with 10 bases aligning to TRBD2. CDR1 and CDR2 (germline): MRHNA, SNTAGT. This CDR3 region has 16 residues. With V trimmed by 7 bases and J by 7 bases, 13 bases remained unmatched. The DNA for the CDR3 is TGTGCCAGCATCAGATCGTTAGCGGGAGGTTTGAATGAGCAGTTCTTC. Residues: CASIRSLAGGLNEQFF.

This sequence joins TRBV19 and TRBJ1-2, with 8 bases fitting TRBD1. The CDR3 runs 15 residues. V dropped 5 bases and J dropped 4; count of bases not matched to a gene: 9. In germline, CDR1 is LNHDA, CDR2 SQIVND (reference sequence). In nucleotides, the CDR3 is TGTGCCAGTAGTCTGCACCGGGACAGGAGCTATGGCTACACCTTC. Translated, it gives CASSLHRDRSYGYTF.

The chain joins TRBV11-2 to TRBJ1-3; D call uncertain. Germline V gene sequence: CDR1 SGHAT, CDR2 FQNNGV. The CDR3 spans 15 residues. V shed 1 base and J shed 2 bases, with 9 bases lying between them. The CDR3 region is CASSLGPGTGNTIYF. The CDR3 DNA reads TGTGCCAGCAGCTTAGGGCCCGGGACTGGAAACACCATATATTTT.

Worth noting for this clone: At one end the junction does not follow the germline gene, possibly because of a read error. This sequence joins TRBV6-1 and TRBJ2-7; D possibly corresponds to TRBD2 (6 bases). The CDR3 extends over 11 amino acids. Germline lookup yields CDR1 MNHNS and CDR2 SASEGT. CDR3 region: CAIRLVSEQCF. The CDR3 DNA sequence: TGTGCCATCAGACTAGTCTCAGAGCAGTGCTTC.

CDR3 region: CSVLRNRENTGELFF. The DNA of the CDR3 is TGCAGCGTCCTAAGAAACAGGGAGAACACCGGGGAGCTGTTTTTT. The V gene is TRBV29-1, the J gene TRBJ2-2, with D possibly being TRBD1 (6 bases). From germline, CDR1 is SQVTM and CDR2 ANQGSEA. V was shortened by 6 bases and J by 1 base, with 15 bases between the two germline ends. The CDR3 has 15 amino acids.

The chain has TRBV5-4 and TRBJ2-5; D possibly corresponds to TRBD1 (6 bases). V was trimmed by 0 bases and J by 5 bases, leaving 14 bases between them. The CDR3 runs 15 residues. The germline V gene has CDR1 SGHNT and CDR2 YYREEE (reference sequence). CDR3 sequence: CASSLVGAAGETQYF. In DNA form, the CDR3 reads TGTGCCAGCAGCTTGGTGGGGGCAGCAGGGGAGACCCAGTACTTC.

The rearrangement joins TRBV9 to TRBJ1-4; D is perhaps TRBD1 (6 bases). Trimming removed 1 base at V and 8 bases at J, with 15 bases between. The germline gives CDR1 SGDLS, CDR2 YYNGEE. This CDR3 has 15 amino acids. CDR3 amino acids: CASSVTGGAVEKLFF. The CDR3 DNA follows: TGTGCCAGCAGCGTAACGGGGGGGGCTGTGGAAAAACTGTTTTTT.

This clone is a singleton in its sample. The genes are TRBV6-4 and TRBJ2-1; TRBD2 might be the D (5 bases). Trimming took off 5 bases at V and 0 bases at J, with 11 bases between the two ends. Germline V gene sequence: CDR1 MRHNA, CDR2 SNTAGT. The CDR3 loop spans 15 amino acids. CDR3 nucleotide sequence: TGTGCCAGCAGTCCGGACTTTCGCTCCTACAATGAGCAGTTCTTC. It encodes CASSPDFRSYNEQFF.

The genes are TRBV7-2 and TRBJ1-1, with 9 bases identical to TRBD1. There are 14 residues in the CDR3. CDR1 SGHTA and CDR2 FQGNSA come from the germline V gene. V lost 4 bases, J lost 7 bases, and 7 bases stayed unmatched. The CDR3 sequence is CASSYTGQGGEAFF. CDR3 nucleotide sequence: TGTGCCAGCAGCTATACGGGACAGGGTGGTGAAGCTTTCTTT.